This TCR beta chain appears in the sequencing data of a study of PD-1 blockade in mismatch repair-deficient tumors. About the study: Patients had around 11 mismatch repair-deficient cancer types, all previously treated and progressing.

Measured with immunoSEQ multiplex PCR; TCRdb has only the in-frame clones, and not every one. The profile covers about 120,000 clones, with roughly nine tenths appearing a single time and about 14% taken by the ten largest. The CDR3 is made up of 13 amino acids. Germline V CDR1 and CDR2: MNHEY, SMNVEV (reference sequence). V was clipped by 8 bases and J by 2 bases, with 10 bases between them. PCR or immunohistochemistry showed mismatch repair deficiency in every enrolled patient. The sequence came from an adult with mismatch repair-deficient cancer. The specimen was peripheral blood, collected 44 weeks after starting pembrolizumab. The chain joins TRBV27 to TRBJ2-1, with D possibly TRBD2 on 6 matching bases. CDR3 sequence reads: CASADYPYNEQFF. CDR3 bases: TGTGCCAGCGCGGACTATCCCTACAATGAGCAGTTCTTC.